This is a list of T cell receptor beta chains from one sample in a study of T cell changes during pregnancy in multiple sclerosis. Sequencing was performed with immunoSEQ multiplex PCR; in TCRdb, only in-frame clones are kept and a portion is missing. The table shows approximately 23,000 clones, with about 89% occurring only once. The sequences come from CD4+ T cells from peripheral blood mononuclear cells, collected in the third trimester of pregnancy. These receptors came from a female donor in good health, enrolled as a control in a pregnancy study. The CDR3 runs from the conserved cysteine through the conserved F or W. A D gene is named only where the DNA matches it firmly.

>TRBJ1-4|TRBV30|NA
TGTGCCTGGTCTCCAGGGGCTAATGAAAAACTGTTTTTT
CAWSPGANEKLFF
>TRBJ1-1|TRBV19|NA
TGTGCCAGTAGTTCCCGGACAGAAGAAGCTTTCTTT
CASSSRTEEAFF
>TRBJ2-7|TRBV4-1|TRBD1
TGCGCCAGCAGCCAATCCCCCGGGGGACAGGGTGGTTACGAGCAGTACTTC
CASSQSPGGQGGYEQYF
>TRBJ2-7|TRBV28|TRBD2
TGTGCCAGCAGCTCTCCGGGACTAAGCTCCTACGAGCAGTACTTC
CASSSPGLSSYEQYF
>TRBJ2-7|TRBV18|TRBD1
TGTGCCAGCTCACCACCGGGACAGCACTACGAGCAGTACTTC
CASSPPGQHYEQYF
>TRBJ2-1|TRBV4-1|TRBD1
TGCGCCAGCAGCCAAGGCTCGGACAGGCGATACAATGAGCAGTTCTTC
CASSQGSDRRYNEQFF
>TRBJ2-5|TRBV5-1|TRBD2
TGCGCCAGCTGTAGACTAGCGGGAGGGCCTATCCACGAGACCCAGTACTTC
CASCRLAGGPIHETQYF
>TRBJ2-5|TRBV4-1|NA
TGCGCCAGCAGCCAGGAGAGCTTTCCGACCCAGTACTTC
CASSQESFPTQYF
>TRBJ1-1|TRBV28|TRBD1
TGTGCCAGCAGCCACCGCCGGGACAGGGGCAAAAGTGGTGAAGCTTTCTTT
CASSHRRDRGKSGEAFF
>TRBJ1-5|TRBV2|TRBD1
TGTGCCAGCAGTGGACAGGGGGAAAAGGAGCCCCAGCATTTT
CASSGQGEKEPQHF
>TRBJ2-1|TRBV7-3|NA
TGTGCCAGCAGCTTAGGGACATACAATGAGCAGTTCTTC
CASSLGTYNEQFF
>TRBJ2-2|TRBV6-5|TRBD1
TGTGCCAGCAGCCCACCACAGGGGACCGGGGAGCTGTTTTTT
CASSPPQGTGELFF
>TRBJ2-7|TRBV5-6|NA
TGTGCCAGCAGCTTGAGGGACATGGGATGGTACGAGCAGTACTTC
CASSLRDMGWYEQYF